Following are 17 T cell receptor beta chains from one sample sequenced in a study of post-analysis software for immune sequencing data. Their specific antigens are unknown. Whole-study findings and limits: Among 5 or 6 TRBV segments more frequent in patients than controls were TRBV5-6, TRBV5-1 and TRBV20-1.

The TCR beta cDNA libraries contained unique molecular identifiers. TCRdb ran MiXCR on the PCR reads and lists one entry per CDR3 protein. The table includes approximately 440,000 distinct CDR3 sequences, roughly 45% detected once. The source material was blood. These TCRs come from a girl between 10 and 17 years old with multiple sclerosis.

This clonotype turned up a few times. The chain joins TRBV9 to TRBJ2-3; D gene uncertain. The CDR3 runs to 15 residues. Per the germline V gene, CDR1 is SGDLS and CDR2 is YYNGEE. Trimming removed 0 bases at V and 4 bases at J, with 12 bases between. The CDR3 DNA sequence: TGTGCCAGCAGCGTAGGTCACGGGTCGGCAGATACGCAGTATTTT. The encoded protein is CASSVGHGSADTQYF.

CDR3 DNA: TGTGCCAGCAGCCAAGACACGAACAATGAGCAGTTCTTC. It encodes CASSQDTNNEQFF. This chain links TRBV3-1 with TRBJ2-1; no definite D call. This CDR3 contains 13 residues. The germline V and J ends were trimmed by 0 bases and 5 bases, with 5 bases remaining between them. In germline, CDR1 is LGHDT, CDR2 YNNKEL (reference sequence).

The CDR3 nucleotides read TGCGCCAGCAGGAGCCGACCGCTCGAGGAGACCCAGTACTTC. Translating gives CASRSRPLEETQYF. The V gene is TRBV5-1, the J gene TRBJ2-5; no firm D call. The germline V gene encodes CDR1 SGHRS and CDR2 YFSETQ. This CDR3 has 14 amino acids. V was trimmed by 5 bases and J by 5 bases, leaving 16 bases between them.

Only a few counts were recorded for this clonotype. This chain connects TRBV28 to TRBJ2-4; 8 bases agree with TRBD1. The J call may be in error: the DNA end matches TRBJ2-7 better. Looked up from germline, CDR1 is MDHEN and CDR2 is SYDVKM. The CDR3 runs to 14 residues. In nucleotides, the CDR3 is TGTGCCAGCAGTCCGACGGACAGGGCCAACGAGCAGTACTTC. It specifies CASSPTDRANEQYF.

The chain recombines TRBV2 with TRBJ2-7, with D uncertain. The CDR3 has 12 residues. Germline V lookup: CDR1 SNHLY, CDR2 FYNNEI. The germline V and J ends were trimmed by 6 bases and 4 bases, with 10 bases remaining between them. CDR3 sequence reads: CASRERKYEQYF. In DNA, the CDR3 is TGTGCCAGCAGGGAACGGAAATACGAGCAGTACTTC. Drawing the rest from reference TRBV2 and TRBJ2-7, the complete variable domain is EPEVTQTPSHQVTQMGQEVILRCVPISNHLYFYWYRQILGQKVEFLVSFYNNEISEKSEIFDDQFSVERPDGSNFTLKIRSTKLEDSAMYFCASRERKYEQYFGPGTRLTVT.

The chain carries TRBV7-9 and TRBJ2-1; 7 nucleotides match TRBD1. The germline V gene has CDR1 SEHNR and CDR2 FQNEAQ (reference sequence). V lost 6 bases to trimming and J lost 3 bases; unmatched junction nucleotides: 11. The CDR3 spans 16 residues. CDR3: CASRPTGSLVYNEQFF. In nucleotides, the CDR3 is TGTGCCAGCAGACCGACAGGGTCATTAGTCTACAATGAGCAGTTCTTC. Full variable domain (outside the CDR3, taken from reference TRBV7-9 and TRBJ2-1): DTGVSQNPRHKITKRGQNVTFRCDPISEHNRLYWYRQTLGQGPEFLTYFQNEAQLEKSRLLSDRFSAERPKGSFSTLEIQRTEQGDSAMYLCASRPTGSLVYNEQFFGPGTRLTVL.

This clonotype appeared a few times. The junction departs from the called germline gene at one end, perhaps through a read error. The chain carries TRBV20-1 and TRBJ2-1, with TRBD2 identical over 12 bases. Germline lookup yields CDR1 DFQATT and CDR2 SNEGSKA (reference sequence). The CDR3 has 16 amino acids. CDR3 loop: CSARGLAGTHPNEQFF. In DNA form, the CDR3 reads TGCAGTGCAAGAGGACTAGCGGGAACCCACCCCAATGAGCAGTTCTTC.

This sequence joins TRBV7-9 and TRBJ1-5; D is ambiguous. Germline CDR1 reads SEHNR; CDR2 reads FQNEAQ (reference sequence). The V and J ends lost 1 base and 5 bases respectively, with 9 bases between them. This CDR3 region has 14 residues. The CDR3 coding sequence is TGTGCCAGCAGCTTAGACGGGTTTTATCAGCCCCAGCATTTT. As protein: CASSLDGFYQPQHF.

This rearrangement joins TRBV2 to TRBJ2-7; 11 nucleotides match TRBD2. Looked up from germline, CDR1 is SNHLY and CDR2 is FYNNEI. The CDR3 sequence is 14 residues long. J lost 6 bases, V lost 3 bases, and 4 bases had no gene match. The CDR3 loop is CASSETLAGVEQYF. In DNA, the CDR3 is TGTGCCAGCAGTGAGACACTAGCGGGAGTCGAGCAGTACTTC.

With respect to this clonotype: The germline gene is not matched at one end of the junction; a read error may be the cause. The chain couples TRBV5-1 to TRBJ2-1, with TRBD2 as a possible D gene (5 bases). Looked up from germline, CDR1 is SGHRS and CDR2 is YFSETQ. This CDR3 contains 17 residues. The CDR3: CASSLSWVTSGYNEQIF. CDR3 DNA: TGCGCCAGCAGCTTATCTTGGGTAACATCGGGGTACAATGAGCAGATCTTC.

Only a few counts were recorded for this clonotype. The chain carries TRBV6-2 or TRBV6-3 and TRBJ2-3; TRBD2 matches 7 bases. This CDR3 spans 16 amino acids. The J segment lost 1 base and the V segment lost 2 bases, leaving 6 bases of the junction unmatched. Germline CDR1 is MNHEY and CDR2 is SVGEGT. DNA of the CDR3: TGTGCCAGCAGTTACGCGGGAGTTCGGGGCACAGATACGCAGTATTTT. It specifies CASSYAGVRGTDTQYF.

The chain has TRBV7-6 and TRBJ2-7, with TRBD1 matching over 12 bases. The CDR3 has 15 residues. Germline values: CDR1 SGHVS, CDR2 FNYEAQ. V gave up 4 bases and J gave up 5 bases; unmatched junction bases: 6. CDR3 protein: CASSSLGTGGNEQYF. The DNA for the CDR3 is TGTGCCAGCAGCTCCCTCGGGACAGGGGGCAACGAGCAGTACTTC.

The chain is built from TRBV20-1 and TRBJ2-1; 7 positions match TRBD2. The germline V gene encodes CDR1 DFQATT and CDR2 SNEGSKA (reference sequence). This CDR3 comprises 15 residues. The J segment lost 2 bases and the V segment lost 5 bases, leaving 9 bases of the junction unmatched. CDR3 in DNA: TGCAGTGCTCGACGTAGCGGGTATACCTACAATGAGCAGTTCTTC. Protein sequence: CSARRSGYTYNEQFF.

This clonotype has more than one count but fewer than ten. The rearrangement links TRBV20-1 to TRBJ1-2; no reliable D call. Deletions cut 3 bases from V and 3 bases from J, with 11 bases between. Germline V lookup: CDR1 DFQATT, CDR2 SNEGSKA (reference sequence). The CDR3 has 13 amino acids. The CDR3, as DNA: TGCAGTGCTAGGCCTCTAGACCACTATGGCTACACCTTC. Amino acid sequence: CSARPLDHYGYTF.

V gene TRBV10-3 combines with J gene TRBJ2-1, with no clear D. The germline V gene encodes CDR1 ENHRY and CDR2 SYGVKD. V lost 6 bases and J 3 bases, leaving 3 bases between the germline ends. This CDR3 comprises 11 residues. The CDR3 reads CAIRIYNEQFF. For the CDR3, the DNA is TGTGCCATCAGGATCTACAATGAGCAGTTCTTC.

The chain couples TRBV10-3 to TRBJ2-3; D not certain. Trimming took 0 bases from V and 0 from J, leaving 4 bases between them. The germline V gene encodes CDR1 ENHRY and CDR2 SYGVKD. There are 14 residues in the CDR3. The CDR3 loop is CAISESGSTDTQYF. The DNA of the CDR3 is TGTGCCATCAGTGAGTCGGGCAGCACAGATACGCAGTATTTT.

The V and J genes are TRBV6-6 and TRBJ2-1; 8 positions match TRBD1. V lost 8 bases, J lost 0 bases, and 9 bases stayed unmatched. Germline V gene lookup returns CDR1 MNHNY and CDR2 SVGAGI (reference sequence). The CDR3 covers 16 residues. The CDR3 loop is CASAKLGQGSYNEQFF. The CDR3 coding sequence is TGTGCCAGCGCGAAACTCGGACAGGGCTCCTACAATGAGCAGTTCTTC.